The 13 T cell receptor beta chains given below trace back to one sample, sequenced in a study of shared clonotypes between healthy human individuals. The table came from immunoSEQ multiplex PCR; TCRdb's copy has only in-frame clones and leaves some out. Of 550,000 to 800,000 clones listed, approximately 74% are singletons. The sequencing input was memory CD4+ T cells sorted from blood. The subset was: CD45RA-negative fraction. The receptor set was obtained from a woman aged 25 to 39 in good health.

The chain's CDR3 is CATSAPLSGVETQYF. Written as DNA, the CDR3 is TGTGCCACCAGCGCCCCCTTATCGGGGGTGGAGACCCAGTACTTC. This chain uses TRBV15 with TRBJ2-5, with a weak D call TRBD2 (6 bases). V dropped 5 bases and J dropped 5 bases, with 18 bases sitting between them. Germline V gene sequence: CDR1 LNHNV, CDR2 YYDKDF (reference sequence). CDR3 length: 15 amino acids.

CDR3 protein: CASRLAAGQETQYF. The CDR3 DNA reads as TGTGCCAGCAGACTAGCGGCCGGTCAAGAGACCCAGTACTTC. V and J are TRBV28 and TRBJ2-5; 8 bases match TRBD2. CDR3 length: 14 residues. The V and J ends lost 6 bases and 2 bases, in that order; junction bases with no gene match: 5. CDR1 is MDHEN and CDR2 is SYDVKM in the germline V gene.

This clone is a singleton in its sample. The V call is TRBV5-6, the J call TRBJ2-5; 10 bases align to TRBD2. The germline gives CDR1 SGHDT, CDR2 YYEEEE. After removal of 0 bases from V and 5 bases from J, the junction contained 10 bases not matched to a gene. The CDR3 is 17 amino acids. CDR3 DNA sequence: TGTGCCAGCAGCTTGGGGAGCGGGAGGGCCTGGCGGGAGACCCAGTACTTC. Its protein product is CASSLGSGRAWRETQYF.

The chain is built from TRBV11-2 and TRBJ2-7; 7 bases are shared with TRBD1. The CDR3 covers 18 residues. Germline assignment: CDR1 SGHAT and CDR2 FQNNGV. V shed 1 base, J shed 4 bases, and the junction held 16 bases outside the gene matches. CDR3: CASSLVRDSKTNPYEQYF. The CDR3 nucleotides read TGTGCCAGCAGCTTAGTCCGGGACAGTAAAACTAACCCTTACGAGCAGTACTTC.

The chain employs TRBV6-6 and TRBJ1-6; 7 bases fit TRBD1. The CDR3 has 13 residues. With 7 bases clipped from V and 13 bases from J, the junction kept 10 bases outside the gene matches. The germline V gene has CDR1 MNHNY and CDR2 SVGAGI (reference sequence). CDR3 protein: CASKVGGTGPLHF. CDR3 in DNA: TGTGCCAGCAAGGTAGGGGGCACAGGGCCCCTCCACTTT.

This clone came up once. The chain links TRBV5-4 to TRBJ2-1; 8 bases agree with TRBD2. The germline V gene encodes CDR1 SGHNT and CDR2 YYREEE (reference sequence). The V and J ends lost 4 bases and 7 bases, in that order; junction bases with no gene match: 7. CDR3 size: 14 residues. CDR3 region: CASSPWGLVNEQFF. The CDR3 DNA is TGTGCCAGCAGCCCCTGGGGACTAGTAAATGAGCAGTTCTTC.

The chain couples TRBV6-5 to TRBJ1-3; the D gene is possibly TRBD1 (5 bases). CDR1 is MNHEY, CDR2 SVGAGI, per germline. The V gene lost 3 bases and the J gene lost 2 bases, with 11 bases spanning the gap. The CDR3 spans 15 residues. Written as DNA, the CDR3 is TGTGCCAGCAGTTATGACTGGGGGGCTGGAAACACCATATATTTT. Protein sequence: CASSYDWGAGNTIYF.

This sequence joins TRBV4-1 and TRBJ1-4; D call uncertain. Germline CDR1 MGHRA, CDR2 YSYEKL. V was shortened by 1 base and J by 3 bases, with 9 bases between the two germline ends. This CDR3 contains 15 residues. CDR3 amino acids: CASSQGLRANEKLFF. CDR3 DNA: TGCGCCAGCAGCCAAGGTTTAAGAGCTAATGAAAAACTGTTTTTT.

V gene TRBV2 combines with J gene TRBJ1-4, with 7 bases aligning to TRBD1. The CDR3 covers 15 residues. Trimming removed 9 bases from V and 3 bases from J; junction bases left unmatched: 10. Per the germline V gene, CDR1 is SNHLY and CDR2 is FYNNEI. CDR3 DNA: TGTGCCAGTCAGCGGGAGGGGGCTGCTAATGAAAAACTGTTTTTT. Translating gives CASQREGAANEKLFF.

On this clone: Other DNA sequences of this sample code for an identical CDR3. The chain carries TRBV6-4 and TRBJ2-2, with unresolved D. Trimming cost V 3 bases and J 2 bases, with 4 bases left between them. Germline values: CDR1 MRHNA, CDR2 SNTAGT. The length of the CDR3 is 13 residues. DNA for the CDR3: TGTGCCAGCAGTGAGACCAACACCGGGGAGCTGTTTTTT. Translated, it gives CASSETNTGELFF.

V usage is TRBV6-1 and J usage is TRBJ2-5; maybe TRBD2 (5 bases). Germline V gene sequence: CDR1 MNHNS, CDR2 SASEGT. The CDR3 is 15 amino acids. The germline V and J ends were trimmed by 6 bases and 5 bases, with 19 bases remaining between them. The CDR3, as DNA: TGTGCCAGCAGCCGAATACTAGATTTACTGGAGACCCAGTACTTC. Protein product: CASSRILDLLETQYF.

The CDR3 spells CASSAGVEGNTIYF. DNA of the CDR3: TGCGCCAGCAGCGCGGGGGTAGAGGGAAACACCATATATTTT. The chain carries TRBV5-1 and TRBJ1-3, with D possibly matching TRBD1 (5 bases). The V end lost 4 bases, the J end lost 4 bases, and 12 bases lay between the germline ends. In germline, CDR1 is SGHRS, CDR2 YFSETQ. The CDR3 is 14 residues long.

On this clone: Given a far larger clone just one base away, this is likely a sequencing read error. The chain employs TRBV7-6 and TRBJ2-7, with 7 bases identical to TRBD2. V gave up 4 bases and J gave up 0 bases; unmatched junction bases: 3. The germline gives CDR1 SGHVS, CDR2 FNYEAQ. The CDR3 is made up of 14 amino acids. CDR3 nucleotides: TGTGCCAGCAGCTACCAGCGGGACTCCTACGAGCAGTACTTC. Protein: CASSYQRDSYEQYF.